The rows below give T cell receptor beta chains drawn from one sample of a study of blood T cell repertoires in COVID-19. The table came from immunoSEQ multiplex PCR; TCRdb's copy has only in-frame clones and leaves some out. The top ten clones hold 0.88% of a sample with approximately 110,000 clones, 70% to 90% of them seen once. Sequencing was done on a sample of peripheral blood. These receptors all stem from a woman in her forties or fifties with active or convalescent COVID-19. The CDR3 runs from the conserved cysteine through the conserved F or W. A D gene is named only where the DNA matches it firmly. Size tells how often a clone was seen (once, few, many) or the class of an expanded clone, and some rows leave it out.

v_gene: TRBV12-5; d_gene: .; j_gene: TRBJ2-3; abundance: .; CDR3aa: CASGLESGPTDTQYF; CDR3nt: TGTGCTAGTGGTTTGGAATCTGGCCCCACAGATACGCAGTATTTT
v_gene: TRBV2; d_gene: TRBD2; j_gene: TRBJ2-1; abundance: .; CDR3aa: CASSGEGEQFF; CDR3nt: TGTGCCAGCAGTGGGGAGGGGGAGCAGTTCTTC
v_gene: TRBV9; d_gene: .; j_gene: TRBJ1-6; abundance: .; CDR3aa: CASSVGGGLDSPLHF; CDR3nt: TGTGCCAGCAGCGTAGGGGGGGGACTTGATTCACCCCTCCACTTT
v_gene: TRBV29-1; d_gene: TRBD1; j_gene: TRBJ2-7; abundance: .; CDR3aa: CSVEVPAGTGAYEQYF; CDR3nt: TGCAGCGTTGAAGTTCCCGCCGGGACAGGGGCCTACGAGCAGTACTTC
v_gene: TRBV29-1; d_gene: TRBD1; j_gene: TRBJ1-2; abundance: once; CDR3aa: CSARILMTGTFF; CDR3nt: TGCAGCGCCCGAATTCTTATGACAGGGACGTTCTTC
v_gene: TRBV7-6; d_gene: .; j_gene: TRBJ2-5; abundance: .; CDR3aa: CASSLLGGAVETQYF; CDR3nt: TGTGCCAGCAGCTTATTGGGGGGAGCGGTAGAGACCCAGTACTTC
v_gene: TRBV2; d_gene: TRBD2; j_gene: TRBJ2-2; abundance: .; CDR3aa: CASSPTSGRTPNTGELFF; CDR3nt: TGTGCCAGCTCTCCCACTAGCGGGAGGACCCCGAACACCGGGGAGCTGTTTTTT
v_gene: TRBV5-1; d_gene: .; j_gene: TRBJ2-1; abundance: .; CDR3aa: CASSLADEQFF; CDR3nt: TGCGCCAGCAGCTTGGCAGATGAGCAGTTCTTC
v_gene: TRBV28; d_gene: .; j_gene: TRBJ2-2; abundance: .; CDR3aa: CASSLGRNGGNTGELFF; CDR3nt: TGTGCCAGCAGTTTGGGGAGAAACGGGGGGAACACCGGGGAGCTGTTTTTT
v_gene: TRBV7-2; d_gene: TRBD1; j_gene: TRBJ2-7; abundance: .; CDR3aa: CASSPQGGSYEQYF; CDR3nt: TGTGCCAGTAGTCCACAGGGGGGCTCCTACGAGCAGTACTTC
v_gene: TRBV29-1; d_gene: .; j_gene: TRBJ2-3; abundance: .; CDR3aa: CSASGFGDTQYF; CDR3nt: TGCAGCGCCTCAGGTTTCGGAGATACGCAGTATTTT
v_gene: TRBV7-9; d_gene: TRBD2; j_gene: TRBJ2-5; abundance: .; CDR3aa: CASSLLAGGPGTQYF; CDR3nt: TGTGCCAGCAGCTTGCTAGCGGGAGGGCCGGGGACCCAGTACTTC
v_gene: TRBV7-9; d_gene: .; j_gene: TRBJ2-5; abundance: .; CDR3aa: CASSLARDQETQYF; CDR3nt: TGTGCCAGCAGCTTAGCGCGGGACCAAGAGACCCAGTACTTC
v_gene: TRBV2; d_gene: .; j_gene: TRBJ2-5; abundance: .; CDR3aa: CASSEGRAETQYF; CDR3nt: TGTGCCAGCAGTGAAGGCCGAGCCGAGACCCAGTACTTC
v_gene: TRBV6-5; d_gene: TRBD1; j_gene: TRBJ1-2; abundance: few; CDR3aa: CAEQGASGYTF; CDR3nt: TGTGCGGAACAGGGGGCAAGTGGCTACACCTTC
v_gene: TRBV7-2; d_gene: .; j_gene: TRBJ2-2; abundance: .; CDR3aa: CASSLVSSRIHTGELFF; CDR3nt: TGTGCCAGCAGCTTAGTTTCGTCCAGGATCCACACCGGGGAGCTGTTTTTT
v_gene: TRBV6-2/TRBV6-3; d_gene: TRBD2; j_gene: TRBJ2-5; abundance: .; CDR3aa: CASSKLAGRGETQYF; CDR3nt: TGTGCCAGCAGCAAACTAGCGGGAAGGGGGGAGACCCAGTACTTC
v_gene: TRBV19; d_gene: TRBD2; j_gene: TRBJ2-3; abundance: once; CDR3aa: CASSIDPAGGANTQYF; CDR3nt: TGTGCCAGTAGTATAGATCCAGCGGGAGGTGCGAATACGCAGTATTTT
v_gene: TRBV7-2; d_gene: .; j_gene: TRBJ1-3; abundance: once; CDR3aa: CASSSDSNNRNTIYF; CDR3nt: TGTGCCAGCAGCTCGGACAGTAATAATAGAAACACCATATATTTT
v_gene: TRBV11-2; d_gene: TRBD2; j_gene: TRBJ2-1; abundance: .; CDR3aa: CASSPTTSGAYNEQFF; CDR3nt: TGTGCCAGCAGCCCCACGACTAGCGGAGCCTACAATGAGCAGTTCTTC
v_gene: TRBV7-8; d_gene: .; j_gene: TRBJ2-2; abundance: .; CDR3aa: CASSPAGGNTGELFF; CDR3nt: TGTGCCAGCAGCCCCGCCGGGGGGAACACCGGGGAGCTGTTTTTT
v_gene: TRBV4-3; d_gene: TRBD2; j_gene: TRBJ2-1; abundance: .; CDR3aa: CASSQERAVTSVGEQFF; CDR3nt: TGCGCCAGCAGCCAAGAGAGGGCTGTGACTAGCGTCGGTGAGCAGTTCTTC
v_gene: TRBV27; d_gene: .; j_gene: TRBJ2-7; abundance: .; CDR3aa: CASSLSYRAAYEQYF; CDR3nt: TGTGCCAGCAGTTTATCGTACAGGGCGGCCTACGAGCAGTACTTC
v_gene: TRBV4-3; d_gene: TRBD2; j_gene: TRBJ2-7; abundance: .; CDR3aa: CASSQDIVPGGTYEQYF; CDR3nt: TGCGCCAGCAGCCAAGATATCGTCCCGGGAGGAACCTACGAGCAGTACTTC
v_gene: TRBV28; d_gene: TRBD1; j_gene: TRBJ1-5; abundance: .; CDR3aa: CAGGRGNQPQHF; CDR3nt: TGTGCCGGGGGCAGGGGGAATCAGCCCCAGCATTTT
v_gene: TRBV9; d_gene: TRBD2; j_gene: TRBJ2-7; abundance: .; CDR3aa: CASSVESSGAGEQYF; CDR3nt: TGTGCCAGCAGCGTAGAGTCTAGCGGCGCCGGGGAGCAGTACTTC
v_gene: TRBV7-9; d_gene: .; j_gene: TRBJ2-2; abundance: .; CDR3aa: CASRAVAPGELFF; CDR3nt: TGTGCCAGCAGGGCGGTGGCCCCCGGGGAGCTGTTTTTT
v_gene: TRBV3-1/TRBV3-2; d_gene: .; j_gene: TRBJ1-2; abundance: .; CDR3aa: CASSQGPKGDGYTF; CDR3nt: TGTGCCAGCAGCCAAGGTCCCAAGGGAGATGGCTACACCTTC
v_gene: TRBV28; d_gene: .; j_gene: TRBJ1-1; abundance: .; CDR3aa: CASSLTDSNTEAFF; CDR3nt: TGTGCCAGCAGTTTAACCGACAGCAATACTGAAGCTTTCTTT
v_gene: TRBV14; d_gene: TRBD1; j_gene: TRBJ2-7; abundance: .; CDR3aa: CASSQYRGAPYEQYF; CDR3nt: TGTGCCAGCAGCCAATACAGGGGAGCCCCCTACGAGCAGTACTTC
v_gene: TRBV4-1; d_gene: .; j_gene: TRBJ2-7; abundance: .; CDR3aa: CASSQFRAYEQYF; CDR3nt: TGCGCCAGCAGCCAATTCCGAGCCTACGAGCAGTACTTC
v_gene: TRBV3-1/TRBV3-2; d_gene: .; j_gene: TRBJ2-1; abundance: .; CDR3aa: CASSQDQNTYNEQFF; CDR3nt: TGTGCCAGCAGCCAAGATCAAAACACCTACAATGAGCAGTTCTTC
v_gene: TRBV19; d_gene: .; j_gene: TRBJ1-5; abundance: .; CDR3aa: CASSPGVGQPQHF; CDR3nt: TGTGCCAGTAGCCCGGGGGTTGGTCAGCCCCAGCATTTT
v_gene: TRBV28; d_gene: TRBD2; j_gene: TRBJ2-7; abundance: once; CDR3aa: CASSFLAGGISSYEQYF; CDR3nt: TGTGCCAGCAGTTTCCTAGCGGGAGGGATCAGCTCCTACGAGCAGTACTTC
v_gene: TRBV28; d_gene: TRBD1; j_gene: TRBJ1-6; abundance: few; CDR3aa: CASTRDRVSPLHF; CDR3nt: TGTGCCAGCACCCGGGACAGGGTTTCACCCCTCCACTTT